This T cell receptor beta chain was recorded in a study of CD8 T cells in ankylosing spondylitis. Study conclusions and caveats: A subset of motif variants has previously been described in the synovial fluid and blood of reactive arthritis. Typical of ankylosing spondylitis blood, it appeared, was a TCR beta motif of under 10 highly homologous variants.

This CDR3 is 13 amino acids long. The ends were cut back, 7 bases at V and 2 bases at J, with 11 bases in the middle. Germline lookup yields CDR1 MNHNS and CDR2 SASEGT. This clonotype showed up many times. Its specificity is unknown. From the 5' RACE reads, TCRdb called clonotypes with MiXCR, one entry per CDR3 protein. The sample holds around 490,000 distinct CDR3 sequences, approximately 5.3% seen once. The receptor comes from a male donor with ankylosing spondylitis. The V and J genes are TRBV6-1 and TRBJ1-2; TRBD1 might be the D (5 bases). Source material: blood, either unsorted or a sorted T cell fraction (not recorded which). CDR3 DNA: TGTGCCAGCAAAAGGGGAAGGAACTATGGCTACACCTTC. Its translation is CASKRGRNYGYTF.